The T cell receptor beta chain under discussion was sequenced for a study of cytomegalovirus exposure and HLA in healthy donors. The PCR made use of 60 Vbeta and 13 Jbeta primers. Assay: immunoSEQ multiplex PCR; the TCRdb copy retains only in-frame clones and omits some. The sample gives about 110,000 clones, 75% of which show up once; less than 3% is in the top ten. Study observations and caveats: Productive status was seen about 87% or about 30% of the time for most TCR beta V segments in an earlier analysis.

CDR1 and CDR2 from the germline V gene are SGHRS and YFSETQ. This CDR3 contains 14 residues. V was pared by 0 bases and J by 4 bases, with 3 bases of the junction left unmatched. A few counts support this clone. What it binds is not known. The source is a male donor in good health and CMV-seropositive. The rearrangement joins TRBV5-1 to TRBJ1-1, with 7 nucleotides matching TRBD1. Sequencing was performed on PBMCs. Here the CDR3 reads CASSLDRGITEAFF. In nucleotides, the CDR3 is TGCGCCAGCAGCTTGGACAGGGGAATCACTGAAGCTTTCTTT.